Presented here are 18 T cell receptor beta chains from one specimen sequenced in a study of T cells in Graves' hyperthyroidism and ophthalmopathy. It was RNA transcripts that yielded the amplified TCR beta CDR3 regions. First-round RT-PCR targeting the TCR CDR3 was performed with the HTBI primer set. Each CDR3 protein gets one entry after TCRdb re-called the multiplex PCR reads with MiXCR. The repertoire includes 370,000 or so distinct CDR3 sequences, roughly 13% of them detected once, and more than 20% sits in the top ten. The specimen was blood. The receptors shown here come from a man in his thirties or forties with Graves' hyperthyroidism that later progressed to Graves' ophthalmopathy.

The V call is TRBV24-1, the J call TRBJ2-3, with D perhaps TRBD1 or TRBD2 (6 bases each). This CDR3 has 15 amino acids. Trimming shortened V by 4 bases and J by 5 bases, and 15 bases separated the two germline ends. Germline CDR1 and CDR2: KGHDR and SFDVKD. In DNA form, the CDR3 reads TGTGCCACCAGTGACACTAGCAAGGGGGGAGATACGCAGTATTTT. Amino acids: CATSDTSKGGDTQYF.

The table lists this clonotype with many counts. The chain carries TRBV11-3 and TRBJ2-1, with D tentatively TRBD1 (7 bases). V was cut by 2 bases and J by 9 bases, with 11 bases left in between. CDR3 length equals 13 residues. The germline CDR1 and CDR2 sequences are SGHNT and YENEEA. For the CDR3, the DNA is TGTGCCAGCAGCTTACAGGGGGGCCCTGAGCAGTTCTTC. Translation gives CASSLQGGPEQFF.

This clonotype came up many times. J is TRBJ2-2 and V is TRBV7-8; D not resolved. V lost 5 bases, J lost 2 bases, and 12 bases lay in between. Per the germline V gene, CDR1 is SGHVS and CDR2 is FQNEAQ. The CDR3 sequence is 15 residues long. Here the CDR3 DNA reads TGTGCCAGCAGCGCTTGGATCAGAAACACCGGGGAGCTGTTTTTT. Encoded protein: CASSAWIRNTGELFF.

This clonotype was detected many times. This chain links TRBV5-1 with TRBJ2-3; D is tentatively TRBD1 or TRBD2 (5 bases each). Germline V lookup: CDR1 SGHRS, CDR2 YFSETQ. Trimming removed 0 bases at V and 5 bases at J, with 13 bases between. This CDR3 is built from 15 residues. This CDR3 is CASSLGHDGGDTQYF. CDR3 sequence (DNA): TGCGCCAGCAGCTTGGGCCACGATGGGGGAGATACGCAGTATTTT.

This clonotype was recorded a few times. V usage is TRBV27 and J usage is TRBJ1-2, with TRBD1 matching over 10 bases. Germline assignment: CDR1 MNHEY and CDR2 SMNVEV (reference sequence). This CDR3 region has 15 residues. V trimming: 5 bases; J trimming: 8 bases; junction bases outside the gene matches: 11. The CDR3 DNA reads TGTGCCAGCAGTCATCATCCGGGACAGGGGCGAGGCTACACCTTC. Translating gives CASSHHPGQGRGYTF.

Turning to this clonotype: This may come from a read error, since a much larger clone is one base off. V usage is TRBV5-6 and J usage is TRBJ2-1; the D gene is possibly TRBD1 (6 bases). Near its end, the DNA agrees better with TRBJ2-7, so the J call may be wrong. This CDR3 contains 16 residues. The germline V gene has CDR1 SGHDT and CDR2 YYEEEE. The CDR3 loop is CASSLTGSSSYNEQYF. CDR3 DNA: TGTGCCAGCAGCCTAACAGGGTCCAGCTCCTACAATGAGCAGTACTTC.

This clonotype was detected ten times or more. J is TRBJ2-5 and V is TRBV20-1; 8 bases are a match to TRBD2. CDR1 and CDR2 from the germline V gene are DFQATT and SNEGSKA (reference sequence). CDR3 size: 12 residues. V gave up 3 bases and J gave up 3 bases; unmatched junction bases: 0. The DNA for the CDR3 is TGCAGTGCTAGGCGGGGGGAAGAGACCCAGTACTTC. Amino acid sequence: CSARRGEETQYF.

This clonotype came up a few times. The rearrangement uses TRBV24-1 and TRBJ2-2; 8 bases match TRBD1. CDR3 length equals 14 residues. CDR1 KGHDR and CDR2 SFDVKD come from the germline V gene. Trimming took 4 bases from V and 10 from J; bases not matched to a gene: 7. The CDR3 protein is CATSEQGGSEELFF. In DNA form, the CDR3 reads TGTGCCACCAGTGAACAGGGGGGTAGCGAGGAGCTGTTTTTT.

This clonotype was counted ten times or more. The chain links TRBV11-2 to TRBJ2-5; TRBD2 is a possible D gene (6 bases). Germline loops: CDR1 SGHAT, CDR2 FQNNGV. This CDR3 comprises 12 residues. V lost 8 bases and J 4 bases, leaving 11 bases between the germline ends. In nucleotides, the CDR3 is TGTGCCAGCCGGAGGGTAGGAGAGACCCAGTACTTC. Encoded protein: CASRRVGETQYF.

The table lists this clonotype with many counts. This chain uses TRBV7-9 with TRBJ2-1; the D gene is possibly TRBD2 (5 bases). Trimming stripped 3 bases from V and 8 bases from J, with 14 bases between. This CDR3 has 14 amino acids. CDR1 and CDR2 from the germline V gene are SEHNR and FQNEAQ (reference sequence). The chain's CDR3 is CASSFPASSDEQFF. The CDR3 DNA reads TGTGCCAGCAGCTTCCCTGCTAGCTCAGATGAGCAGTTCTTC.

In its sample, this clonotype was seen a few times. V usage is TRBV5-1 and J usage is TRBJ2-3; 9 nucleotides agree with TRBD2. Germline trimming cut 0 bases from V and 2 bases from J; bases unmatched to any gene: 1. The CDR3 covers 15 residues. Germline CDR1 reads SGHRS; CDR2 reads YFSETQ. The CDR3 DNA reads as TGCGCCAGCAGCTTGGTAGCGGGGGCCACAGATACGCAGTATTTT. Its protein is CASSLVAGATDTQYF.

V usage is TRBV2 and J usage is TRBJ2-3; perhaps D is TRBD1 or TRBD2 (6 bases each). V lost 6 bases to trimming and J lost 5 bases, with 15 bases between them. The CDR3 is made up of 14 amino acids. Germline-derived CDR1 and CDR2 are SNHLY and FYNNEI. CDR3 in DNA: TGTGCCAGCAGCGTGGTCGGGGGCAAAGATACGCAGTATTTT. Encoded protein: CASSVVGGKDTQYF.

There are many counts of this clonotype. This chain uses TRBV28 with TRBJ2-5, with TRBD1 matching over 7 bases. Germline CDR1 reads MDHEN; CDR2 reads SYDVKM. Trimming cost V 6 bases and J 5 bases; bases outside gene matches: 12. The CDR3 consists of 15 residues. CDR3 bases: TGTGCCAGCAGCCCGCCTCGGACAGGCTCGGAGACCCAGTACTTC. It specifies CASSPPRTGSETQYF.

About this clonotype itself: A clone one base away is much larger, so this may be a read error. The chain employs TRBV12-3 or TRBV12-4 and TRBJ1-1, with D tentatively TRBD1 (5 bases). This CDR3 has 17 residues. CDR3 in DNA: TGTGCCAGCAGTTTCTCCGGGACCCCAAGGGTGGACACTGGAGCTTTCTTT. Amino acids: CASSFSGTPRVDTGAFF.

This clonotype was picked up many times. Written as DNA, the CDR3 is TGCGCCAGCAGCTTGTCAGGGGGCGACTATGGCTACACCTTC. This codes for CASSLSGGDYGYTF. The rearrangement uses TRBV5-1 and TRBJ1-2, with 8 bases lining up with TRBD1. The germline gives CDR1 SGHRS, CDR2 YFSETQ. The CDR3 runs 14 residues. V gave up 1 base and J gave up 3 bases; unmatched junction bases: 2.

This clonotype was seen at least ten times. The chain uses TRBV6-2 or TRBV6-3 and TRBJ1-1; 7 bases are a match to TRBD1. Looked up from germline, CDR1 is MNHEY and CDR2 is SVGEGT. CDR3 length: 17 amino acids. Losses at the gene ends were 2 bases for V and 5 bases for J; bases not matched to a gene: 14. Here the CDR3 DNA reads TGTGCCAGCAGTTACGGCGGACAGGCCCCAGGAGGGACTGAAGCTTTCTTT. As protein: CASSYGGQAPGGTEAFF.

This sequence joins TRBV6-5 and TRBJ1-5; the D is unclear. Germline lookup yields CDR1 MNHEY and CDR2 SVGAGI. The CDR3 runs to 12 residues. V was cut by 2 bases and J by 6 bases, with 5 bases left in between. The chain's CDR3 is CASSYPGQPQHF. CDR3 sequence (DNA): TGTGCCAGCAGTTACCCGGGTCAGCCCCAGCATTTT.

The sample holds many counts of this clonotype. This chain uses TRBV20-1 with TRBJ1-6, with TRBD1 identical over 9 bases. The CDR3 has 15 residues. From germline, CDR1 is DFQATT and CDR2 SNEGSKA (reference sequence). J was trimmed by 4 bases and V by 2 bases; bases with no gene match: 3. CDR3 sequence (DNA): TGCAGTGCTAGATCCGACAGGGGGTATAATTCACCCCTCCACTTT. Its protein product is CSARSDRGYNSPLHF.